The 14 T cell receptor beta chains below were found in one sample sequenced in a study of control samples from healthy donors and cancer patients. TCRdb's copy holds only in-frame clones and misses some; the assay was immunoSEQ multiplex PCR. The sample contains 150,000 or so clones, around 90% of which appear only once. Sequenced: blood. Source of these receptors: a woman aged 25 to 45 in good health.

V gene TRBV27 combines with J gene TRBJ1-1, with D perhaps matching TRBD1 (6 bases). Germline assignment: CDR1 MNHEY and CDR2 SMNVEV (reference sequence). This CDR3 comprises 14 residues. Trimming took 0 bases from V and 12 from J, leaving 17 bases between them. The CDR3 DNA follows: TGTGCCAGCAGTTTATCGCCTGGACAGCCCGGTTCTTTCTTT. Protein: CASSLSPGQPGSFF.

The V and J genes are TRBV2 and TRBJ2-5; no firm D call. CDR1 and CDR2 from the germline V gene are SNHLY and FYNNEI. V lost 7 bases and J 1 base, leaving 7 bases between the germline ends. This CDR3 has 12 residues. CDR3 amino acids: CASMAAQETQYF. CDR3 bases: TGTGCCAGCATGGCGGCCCAAGAGACCCAGTACTTC.

The gene calls are TRBV29-1 and TRBJ2-5; D may be TRBD2 (5 bases). Germline V lookup: CDR1 SQVTM, CDR2 ANQGSEA. The CDR3 runs 14 residues. Trimming removed 4 bases from V and 2 bases from J, with 14 bases in between. CDR3 loop: CSVVLDGGQETQYF. As DNA, the CDR3 is TGCAGCGTTGTTCTGGACGGAGGTCAAGAGACCCAGTACTTC.

V is TRBV3-1 (or the pseudogene TRBV3-2) and J is TRBJ1-6, with D possibly TRBD1 on 6 matching bases. With 4 bases removed from V and 13 bases from J, the gap between germline ends came to 14 bases. The CDR3 has 13 amino acids. Germline V gene sequence: CDR1 LGHDT, CDR2 YNNKEL (reference sequence). CDR3 in DNA: TGTGCCAGCAGCCTAGGGGGTCGTTCGCCCCTCCACTTT. It yields the protein CASSLGGRSPLHF.

V gene TRBV28 combines with J gene TRBJ2-7, with TRBD1 matching 10 bases. The V and J ends lost 6 bases and 2 bases, in that order; junction bases with no gene match: 10. This CDR3 region has 16 residues. CDR1 and CDR2 from the germline V gene are MDHEN and SYDVKM. The CDR3 sequence: CASRPIRDRGPYEQYF. CDR3 bases: TGTGCCAGCAGACCTATCCGGGACAGGGGCCCCTACGAGCAGTACTTC.

The chain is built from TRBV25-1 and TRBJ2-7; no reliable D call. CDR3 length equals 14 residues. The germline gives CDR1 MGHDK, CDR2 SYGVNS. The germline V and J ends were trimmed by 4 bases and 2 bases, with 12 bases remaining between them. CDR3 bases: TGTGCCAGCAGTGCCCCCTCAAGTACCTACGAGCAGTACTTC. Protein sequence: CASSAPSSTYEQYF.

The gene calls are TRBV11-1 and TRBJ2-1, with 8 bases fitting TRBD2. The CDR3 consists of 15 residues. The germline V gene encodes CDR1 SGHAT and CDR2 FQDESV (reference sequence). After removal of 2 bases from V and 9 bases from J, the junction contained 9 bases not matched to a gene. CDR3 region: CASSLQAGVKGEQFF. The CDR3 region has the DNA TGTGCCAGCAGCTTACAAGCGGGAGTCAAGGGTGAGCAGTTCTTC.

This chain uses TRBV9 with TRBJ2-5; tentative D call: TRBD1 (5 bases). V lost 1 base to trimming and J lost 5 bases, with 9 bases between them. Germline CDR1 is SGDLS and CDR2 is YYNGEE. The CDR3 spans 13 residues. CDR3 nucleotide sequence: TGTGCCAGCAGCGTAAGCAGGGCGGAGACCCAGTACTTC. Translating gives CASSVSRAETQYF.

The chain employs TRBV29-1 and TRBJ2-1; D is uncertain. V lost 5 bases and J lost 3, with 20 bases in between. CDR3 size: 16 residues. Germline values: CDR1 SQVTM, CDR2 ANQGSEA. The CDR3 is CSVTPFGDEHYNEQFF. CDR3 bases: TGCAGCGTTACCCCTTTTGGGGATGAGCACTACAATGAGCAGTTCTTC.

This sequence joins TRBV10-3 and TRBJ2-5; 8 positions agree with TRBD2. CDR3 length: 14 amino acids. Germline V CDR1 and CDR2: ENHRY, SYGVKD. Trimming removed 10 bases from V and 2 bases from J; junction bases left unmatched: 9. The CDR3 spells CATNPLAGQETQYF. The CDR3 DNA follows: TGTGCCACGAACCCTTTAGCGGGGCAAGAGACCCAGTACTTC.

The chain employs TRBV18 and TRBJ2-7, with D perhaps matching TRBD1 (7 bases). CDR1 and CDR2 (germline): KGHSH, LQKENI. The CDR3 covers 15 residues. The germline V and J ends were trimmed by 0 bases and 2 bases, with 11 bases remaining between them. CDR3 region: CASSPPAGGTYEQYF. CDR3 bases: TGTGCCAGCTCACCACCGGCAGGGGGGACCTACGAGCAGTACTTC.

This chain connects TRBV9 to TRBJ1-6; 8 nucleotides align to TRBD1. CDR3 length equals 15 residues. Trimming took 3 bases from V and 10 from J; bases not matched to a gene: 9. The germline V gene has CDR1 SGDLS and CDR2 YYNGEE. Written as DNA, the CDR3 is TGTGCCAGCAGCGGATCCGGGACAGGAGGATCACCCCTCCACTTT. Translated: CASSGSGTGGSPLHF.

The rearrangement joins TRBV28 to TRBJ2-2; D is unclear. The CDR3 loop spans 13 amino acids. Per germline, CDR1 MDHEN and CDR2 SYDVKM. Trimming pared 7 bases from V and 4 bases from J, leaving 10 bases between. The CDR3 loop reads CASIKGGTGELFF. CDR3 sequence (DNA): TGTGCCAGCATAAAGGGTGGCACCGGGGAGCTGTTTTTT.

The rearrangement joins TRBV5-6 to TRBJ1-2, with 9 bases lining up with TRBD1. V lost 2 bases and J lost 5; bases outside the gene matches: 4. The CDR3 has 14 residues. The germline CDR1 and CDR2 sequences are SGHDT and YYEEEE. The CDR3 DNA reads as TGTGCCAGCAGCTTCGGGACAGGGATGTATGGCTACACCTTC. It translates to CASSFGTGMYGYTF.